This T cell receptor beta chain comes out of a study of CD8+CD57+ T cells in acquired aplastic anemia. The germline V and J ends were trimmed by 3 bases and 3 bases, with 12 bases remaining between them. The CDR3 length is 14 residues. Before being chosen for sequencing, patients had shown CD8+CD57+ cell expansion by flow cytometry. The TCR beta profiling, which covered VDJ combination and CDR3 sequence, was carried out using genomic DNA as the template. From the reads, TCRdb called clonotypes with MiXCR, one entry per CDR3 protein. Among roughly 500,000 distinct CDR3 sequences listed, about a third were seen once.

The sequenced material came from sorted CD4+, CD8+, or CD8+CD57+ T cells (not recorded which) from PBMCs. The clonotype comes from a human donor with aplastic anemia. The chain links TRBV12-3 or TRBV12-4 to TRBJ2-7, with D unresolved. DNA of the CDR3: TGTGCCAGCAGTTTTATCGGGCTGGGCTACGAGCAGTACTTC. Translated, it gives CASSFIGLGYEQYF.